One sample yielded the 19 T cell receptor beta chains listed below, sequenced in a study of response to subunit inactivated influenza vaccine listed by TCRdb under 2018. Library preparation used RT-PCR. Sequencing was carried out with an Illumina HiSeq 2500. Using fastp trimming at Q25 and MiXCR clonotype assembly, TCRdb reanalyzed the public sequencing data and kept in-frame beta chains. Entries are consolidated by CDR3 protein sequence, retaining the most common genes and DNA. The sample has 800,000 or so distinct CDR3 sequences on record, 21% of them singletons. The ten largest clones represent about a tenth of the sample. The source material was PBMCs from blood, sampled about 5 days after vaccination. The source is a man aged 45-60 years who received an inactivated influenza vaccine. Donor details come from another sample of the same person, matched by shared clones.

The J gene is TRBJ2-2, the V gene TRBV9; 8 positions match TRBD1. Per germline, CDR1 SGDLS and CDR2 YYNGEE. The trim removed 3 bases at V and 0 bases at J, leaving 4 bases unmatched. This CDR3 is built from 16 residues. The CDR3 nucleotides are TGTGCCAGCAGCGAGGGGACAGGCGCGAACACCGGGGAGCTGTTTTTT. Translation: CASSEGTGANTGELFF. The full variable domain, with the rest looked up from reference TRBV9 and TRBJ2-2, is DSGVTQTPKHLITATGQRVTLRCSPRSGDLSVYWYQQSLDQGLQFLIQYYNGEERAKGNILERFSAQQFPDLHSELNLSSLELGDSALYFCASSEGTGANTGELFFGEGSRLTVL.

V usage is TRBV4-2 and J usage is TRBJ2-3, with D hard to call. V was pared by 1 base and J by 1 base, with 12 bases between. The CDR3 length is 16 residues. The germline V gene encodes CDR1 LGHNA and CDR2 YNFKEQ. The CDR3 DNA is TGTGCCAGCAGCCAAGGAATCCAGCCGCGCACAGATACGCAGTATTTT. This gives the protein CASSQGIQPRTDTQYF.

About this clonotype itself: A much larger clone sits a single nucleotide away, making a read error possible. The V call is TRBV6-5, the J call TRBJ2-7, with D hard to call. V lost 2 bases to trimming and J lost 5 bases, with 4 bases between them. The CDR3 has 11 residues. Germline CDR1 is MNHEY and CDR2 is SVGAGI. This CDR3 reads CASSYHDEQYF. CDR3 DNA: TGTGCCAGCAGTTACCACGACGAGCAGTACTTC.

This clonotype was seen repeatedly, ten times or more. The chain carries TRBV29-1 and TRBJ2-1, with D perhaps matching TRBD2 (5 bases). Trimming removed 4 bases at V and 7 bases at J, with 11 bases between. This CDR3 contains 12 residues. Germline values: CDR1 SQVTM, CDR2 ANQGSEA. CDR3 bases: TGCAGCGTTGGTGGCACTAGTAATGAGCAGTTCTTC. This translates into CSVGGTSNEQFF.

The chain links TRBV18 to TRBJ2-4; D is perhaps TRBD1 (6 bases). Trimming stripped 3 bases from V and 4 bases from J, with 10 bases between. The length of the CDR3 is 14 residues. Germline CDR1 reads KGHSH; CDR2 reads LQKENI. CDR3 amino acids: CASSPQQGKNIQYF. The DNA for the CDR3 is TGTGCCAGCTCACCTCAGCAGGGGAAAAACATTCAGTACTTC.

The CDR3 nucleotides are TGTGCCAGCACAATATTGCCAAGCACAGATACGCAGTATTTT. Translated, it gives CASTILPSTDTQYF. The chain has TRBV2 and TRBJ2-3, with D unclear. The CDR3 has 14 residues. Germline lookup yields CDR1 SNHLY and CDR2 FYNNEI. Between the trimmed V and J ends, which lost 7 bases and 0 bases, there was a span of 11 bases.

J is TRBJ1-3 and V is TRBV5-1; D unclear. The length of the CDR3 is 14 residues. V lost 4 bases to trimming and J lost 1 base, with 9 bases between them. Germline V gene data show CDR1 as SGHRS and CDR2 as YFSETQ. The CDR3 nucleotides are TGCGCCAGCAGCGAGCAGTCTTCTGGAAACACCATATATTTT. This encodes CASSEQSSGNTIYF.

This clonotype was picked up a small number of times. DNA for the CDR3: TGCAGTGCTAGTTCATGGGGTACCTACGAGCAGTACTTC. Translating it yields CSASSWGTYEQYF. This rearrangement joins TRBV20-1 to TRBJ2-7; D call uncertain. This CDR3 is built from 13 residues. V was clipped by 3 bases and J by 2 bases, with 11 bases between them. The germline gives CDR1 DFQATT, CDR2 SNEGSKA (reference sequence).

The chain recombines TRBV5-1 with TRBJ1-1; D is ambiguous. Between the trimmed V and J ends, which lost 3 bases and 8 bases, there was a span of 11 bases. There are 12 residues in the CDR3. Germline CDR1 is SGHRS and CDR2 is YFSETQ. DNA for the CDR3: TGCGCCAGCAGCTCAGCCACAGCAGAAGCTTTCTTT. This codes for CASSSATAEAFF.

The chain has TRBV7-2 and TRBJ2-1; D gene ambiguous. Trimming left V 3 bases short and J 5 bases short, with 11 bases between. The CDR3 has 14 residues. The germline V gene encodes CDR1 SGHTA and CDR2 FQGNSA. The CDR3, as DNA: TGTGCCAGCAGCTTCGACTTAGACGACAATGAGCAGTTCTTC. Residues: CASSFDLDDNEQFF. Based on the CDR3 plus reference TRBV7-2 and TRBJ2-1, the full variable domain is GAGVSQSPSNKVTEKGKDVELRCDPISGHTALYWYRQSLGQGLEFLIYFQGNSAPDKSGLPSDRFSAERTGGSVSTLTIQRTQQEDSAVYLCASSFDLDDNEQFFGPGTRLTVL.

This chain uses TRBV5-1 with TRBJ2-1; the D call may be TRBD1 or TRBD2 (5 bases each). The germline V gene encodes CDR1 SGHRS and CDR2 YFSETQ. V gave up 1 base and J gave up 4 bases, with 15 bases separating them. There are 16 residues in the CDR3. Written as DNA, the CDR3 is TGCGCCAGCAGCTTGCCAGAGGGGCTTGTTTACAATGAGCAGTTCTTC. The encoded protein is CASSLPEGLVYNEQFF.

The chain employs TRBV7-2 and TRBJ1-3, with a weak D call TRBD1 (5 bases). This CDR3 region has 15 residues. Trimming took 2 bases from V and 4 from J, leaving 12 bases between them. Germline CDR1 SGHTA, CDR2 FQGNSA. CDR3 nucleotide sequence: TGTGCCAGCAGCTTAAACTCAGGGTTGGGAAACACCATATATTTT. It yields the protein CASSLNSGLGNTIYF.

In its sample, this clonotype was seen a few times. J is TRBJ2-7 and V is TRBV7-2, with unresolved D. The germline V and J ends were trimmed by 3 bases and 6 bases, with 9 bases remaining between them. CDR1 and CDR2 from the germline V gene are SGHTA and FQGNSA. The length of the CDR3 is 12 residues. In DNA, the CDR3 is TGTGCCAGCAGCTTTGTTCTTGGCGAGCAGTACTTC. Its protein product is CASSFVLGEQYF.

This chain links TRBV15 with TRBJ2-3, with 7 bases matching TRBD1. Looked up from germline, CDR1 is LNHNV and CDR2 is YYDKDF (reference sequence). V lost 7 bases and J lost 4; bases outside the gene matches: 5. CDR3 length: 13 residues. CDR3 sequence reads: CATKQGPPDTQYF. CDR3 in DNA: TGTGCCACCAAACAGGGGCCGCCAGATACGCAGTATTTT.

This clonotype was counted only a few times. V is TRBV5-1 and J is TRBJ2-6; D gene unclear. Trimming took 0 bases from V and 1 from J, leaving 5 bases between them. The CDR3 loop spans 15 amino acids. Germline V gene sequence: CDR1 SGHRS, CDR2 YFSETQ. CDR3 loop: CASSLALSGANVLTF. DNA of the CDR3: TGCGCCAGCAGCTTGGCCCTGTCTGGGGCCAACGTCCTGACTTTC.

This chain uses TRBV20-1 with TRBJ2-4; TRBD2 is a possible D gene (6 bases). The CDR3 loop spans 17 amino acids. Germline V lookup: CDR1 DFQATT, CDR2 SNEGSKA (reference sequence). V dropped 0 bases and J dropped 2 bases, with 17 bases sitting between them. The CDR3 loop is CSARDQSGGSTKNIQYF. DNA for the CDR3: TGCAGTGCTAGAGATCAGAGTGGGGGGAGTACCAAAAACATTCAGTACTTC.

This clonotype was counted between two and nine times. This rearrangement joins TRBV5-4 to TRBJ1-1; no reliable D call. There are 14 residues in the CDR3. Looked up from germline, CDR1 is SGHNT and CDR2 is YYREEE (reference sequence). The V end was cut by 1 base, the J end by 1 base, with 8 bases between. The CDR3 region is CASSLRSGNTEAFF. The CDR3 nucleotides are TGTGCCAGCAGCTTGCGGAGCGGGAACACTGAAGCTTTCTTT.

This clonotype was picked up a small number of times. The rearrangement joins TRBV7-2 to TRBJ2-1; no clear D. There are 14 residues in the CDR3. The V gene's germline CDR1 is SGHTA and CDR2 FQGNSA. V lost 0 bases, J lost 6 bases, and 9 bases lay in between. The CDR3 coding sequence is TGTGCCAGCAGCTTAGCGCACTTAGGCAATGAGCAGTTCTTC. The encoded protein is CASSLAHLGNEQFF.

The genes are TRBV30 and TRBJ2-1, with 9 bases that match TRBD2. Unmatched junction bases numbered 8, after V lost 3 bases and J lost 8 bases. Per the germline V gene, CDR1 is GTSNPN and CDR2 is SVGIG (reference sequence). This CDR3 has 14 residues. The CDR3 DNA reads TGTGCCTGGAGCTCGGTAGCGGGAGTATATGAGCAGTTCTTC. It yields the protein CAWSSVAGVYEQFF. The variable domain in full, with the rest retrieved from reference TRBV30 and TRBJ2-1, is SQTIHQWPATLVQPVGSPLSLECTVEGTSNPNLYWYRQAAGRGLQLLFYSVGIGQISSEVPQNLSASRPQDRQFILSSKKLLLSDSGFYLCAWSSVAGVYEQFFGPGTRLTVL.